These T cell receptor beta chains were read from a single sample in a study of OX40 agonist ivuxolimab in advanced cancers. Method: immunoSEQ multiplex PCR; TCRdb's copy keeps in-frame clones and lacks some. This table holds tens of thousands of clones, around 93% found once. The sequencing used CD4+ or CD8+ T cells sorted from blood, collected in a trial of the OX40 agonist ivuxolimab. The receptor source for this set is an adult with an advanced solid tumor such as melanoma, head and neck, liver or kidney cancer. Each CDR3 is given with its conserved first and last residue. D genes are given only for firm matches. A clone size is listed for some rows: how often the clone was seen (once, few, many), or a class if it is expanded.

d_call,clone_size,j_call,v_call,cdr3_aa,cdr3_nt
TRBD2,-,TRBJ2-1,TRBV11-2,CASSLGTSGSFAYNEQFF,TGTGCCAGCAGCTTGGGGACTAGCGGGAGCTTCGCCTACAATGAGCAGTTCTTC
TRBD2,-,TRBJ2-7,TRBV10-3,CAISEPSTAGASYEQYF,TGTGCCATCAGTGAGCCCAGCACAGCGGGAGCCTCCTACGAGCAGTACTTC
-,-,TRBJ2-7,TRBV27,CASSLSPHEQYF,TGTGCCAGCAGTTTATCGCCCCACGAGCAGTACTTC
-,-,TRBJ2-2,TRBV4-1,CASSQDFGELFF,TGCGCCAGCAGCCAAGACTTCGGGGAGCTGTTTTTT
TRBD1,-,TRBJ2-1,TRBV5-4,CASSLGQGLWYNEQFF,TGTGCCAGCAGCTTAGGACAGGGTCTTTGGTACAATGAGCAGTTCTTC
-,-,TRBJ1-1,TRBV28,CASSPRGGTEAFF,TGTGCCAGCAGTCCACGAGGAGGAACTGAAGCTTTCTTT
-,-,TRBJ2-1,TRBV27,CASRESGQSSYNEQFF,TGTGCCAGCAGGGAGAGCGGCCAGAGCTCCTACAATGAGCAGTTCTTC
TRBD1,-,TRBJ2-5,TRBV5-4,CASSMDRGLLLETQYF,TGTGCCAGCAGTATGGACAGGGGATTATTACTGGAGACCCAGTACTTC
-,-,TRBJ1-2,TRBV5-6,CASSPDSYGYTF,TGTGCCAGCAGCCCGGACTCGTACGGCTACACCTTC
-,once,TRBJ2-6,TRBV2,CASSEDGAGANVLTF,TGTGCCAGCAGTGAAGACGGAGCTGGGGCCAACGTCCTGACTTTC
TRBD2,few,TRBJ2-1,TRBV30,CAWGNSGRARNEQFF,TGTGCCTGGGGAAATAGCGGGAGGGCTCGGAATGAGCAGTTCTTC
TRBD2,-,TRBJ2-3,TRBV18,CASSRTSGSATDTQYF,TGTGCCAGCTCGCGGACTAGCGGATCAGCCACAGATACGCAGTATTTT